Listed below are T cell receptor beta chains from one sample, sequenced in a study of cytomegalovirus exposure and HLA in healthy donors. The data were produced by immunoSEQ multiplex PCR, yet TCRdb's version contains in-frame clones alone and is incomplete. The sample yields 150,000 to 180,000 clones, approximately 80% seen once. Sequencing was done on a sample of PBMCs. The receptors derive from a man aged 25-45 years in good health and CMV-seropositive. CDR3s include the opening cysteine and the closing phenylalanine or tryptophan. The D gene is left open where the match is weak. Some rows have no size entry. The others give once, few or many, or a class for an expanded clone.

CDR3 DNA: TGTGCCAGCAGCCCGGGGACAGGGGGCCCAGATACGCAGTATTTT
CDR3 protein: CASSPGTGGPDTQYF
clone size: few
J gene: TRBJ2-3
D gene: TRBD1
V gene: TRBV7-9

CDR3 DNA: TGTGCCAGCAGCGTAGCACCGGACAGAGCCTTAAATTCACCCCTCCACTTT
CDR3 protein: CASSVAPDRALNSPLHF
clone size: -
J gene: TRBJ1-6
D gene: -
V gene: TRBV9

CDR3 DNA: TGTGCCAGTAGCGACTTGAGGAGGGCCTTCTACAATGAGCAGTTCTTC
CDR3 protein: CASSDLRRAFYNEQFF
clone size: -
J gene: TRBJ2-1
D gene: -
V gene: TRBV19

CDR3 DNA: TGTGCCAGCAGTCCAGGGACAGGGGGCGATCAGCCCCAGCATTTT
CDR3 protein: CASSPGTGGDQPQHF
clone size: -
J gene: TRBJ1-5
D gene: TRBD1
V gene: TRBV7-6

CDR3 DNA: TGTGCCAGCAGCCCGGGACAGTCCTTGGGGGGTGAGCAGTACTTC
CDR3 protein: CASSPGQSLGGEQYF
clone size: -
J gene: TRBJ2-7
D gene: -
V gene: TRBV11-3

CDR3 DNA: TGTGCCAGCAGCTTAGCCGGGACAGGGTACGAAGCTTTCTTT
CDR3 protein: CASSLAGTGYEAFF
clone size: -
J gene: TRBJ1-1
D gene: TRBD1
V gene: TRBV7-2

CDR3 DNA: TGTGCCAGCACGGGACAGAACAATCAGCCCCAGCATTTT
CDR3 protein: CASTGQNNQPQHF
clone size: -
J gene: TRBJ1-5
D gene: TRBD1
V gene: TRBV2

CDR3 DNA: TGTGCCAGCAGCCCCACAGGGGATGAGGTGGATACGCAGTATTTT
CDR3 protein: CASSPTGDEVDTQYF
clone size: -
J gene: TRBJ2-3
D gene: TRBD1
V gene: TRBV28

CDR3 DNA: TGTGCCAGCAGCTTGGATGCCGGGGACACTGAAGCTTTCTTT
CDR3 protein: CASSLDAGDTEAFF
clone size: -
J gene: TRBJ1-1
D gene: -
V gene: TRBV5-4

CDR3 DNA: TGTGCCAGCAGTTTAGAGGCCAGGGGCGACGAGCAGTACTTC
CDR3 protein: CASSLEARGDEQYF
clone size: few
J gene: TRBJ2-7
D gene: -
V gene: TRBV28

CDR3 DNA: TGTGCCAGCAGCTTAGGAGCCCTCTCCGGGGAGCTGTTTTTT
CDR3 protein: CASSLGALSGELFF
clone size: -
J gene: TRBJ2-2
D gene: -
V gene: TRBV13

CDR3 DNA: TGCGCCAGCAGCCAACTGTACCCGGGAGGTTCGGATGAGCAGTTCTTC
CDR3 protein: CASSQLYPGGSDEQFF
clone size: once
J gene: TRBJ2-1
D gene: TRBD2
V gene: TRBV4-1

CDR3 DNA: TGTGCCAGCAGGGGCCATTCCGCGAACACCGGGGAGCTGTTTTTT
CDR3 protein: CASRGHSANTGELFF
clone size: -
J gene: TRBJ2-2
D gene: -
V gene: TRBV6-6

CDR3 DNA: TGTGCCTGGAGTTCTGGGAGACTTAGCAATCAGCCCCAGCATTTT
CDR3 protein: CAWSSGRLSNQPQHF
clone size: -
J gene: TRBJ1-5
D gene: -
V gene: TRBV30

CDR3 DNA: TGCGCCAGCAGCCCCGGGACAGGTTGGAAGACCCAGTACTTC
CDR3 protein: CASSPGTGWKTQYF
clone size: once
J gene: TRBJ2-5
D gene: TRBD1
V gene: TRBV5-1

CDR3 DNA: TGTGCCAGTAGTATCGCTTTCGGGGGACTACTCCACGGGGAGCTGTTTTTT
CDR3 protein: CASSIAFGGLLHGELFF
clone size: -
J gene: TRBJ2-2
D gene: TRBD2
V gene: TRBV19

CDR3 DNA: TGCGCCAGCAGCCATGGCCAGGGCCTTACCCACTATGGCTACACCTTC
CDR3 protein: CASSHGQGLTHYGYTF
clone size: -
J gene: TRBJ1-2
D gene: -
V gene: TRBV4-1

CDR3 DNA: TGTGCCAGCAGCCTCTCACAGGACATAGATACGCAGTATTTT
CDR3 protein: CASSLSQDIDTQYF
clone size: -
J gene: TRBJ2-3
D gene: -
V gene: TRBV7-9

CDR3 DNA: TGCGCCAGCAGCTTAACTCTAGCGGACACCGGGGAGCTGTTTTTT
CDR3 protein: CASSLTLADTGELFF
clone size: once
J gene: TRBJ2-2
D gene: TRBD2
V gene: TRBV5-1

CDR3 DNA: TGTGCCAGTAGGACTCCTCTCTACAATGAGCAGTTCTTC
CDR3 protein: CASRTPLYNEQFF
clone size: -
J gene: TRBJ2-1
D gene: -
V gene: TRBV27

CDR3 DNA: TGTGCCAGCAGCCAAGATCCCGGTAAGACTGAAGCTTTCTTT
CDR3 protein: CASSQDPGKTEAFF
clone size: -
J gene: TRBJ1-1
D gene: -
V gene: TRBV4-2

CDR3 DNA: TGCAGCGTTCGATCGAGGGCCGGGACTAGCGGGAATGAGCAGTTCTTC
CDR3 protein: CSVRSRAGTSGNEQFF
clone size: -
J gene: TRBJ2-1
D gene: TRBD2
V gene: TRBV29-1

CDR3 DNA: TGTGCCAGCAGCCCACGGCCGGGACAAATTATCACCTACGAGCAGTACTTC
CDR3 protein: CASSPRPGQIITYEQYF
clone size: -
J gene: TRBJ2-7
D gene: -
V gene: TRBV7-6

CDR3 DNA: TGTGCCTGCCCTATCCGGGACAGGGAGACTGGAAACACCATATATTTT
CDR3 protein: CACPIRDRETGNTIYF
clone size: -
J gene: TRBJ1-3
D gene: TRBD1
V gene: TRBV30

CDR3 DNA: TGTGCCAGCAGCCCCAGCGCGCGACTAGCGGGAGGTCGAAATGAGCAGTTCTTC
CDR3 protein: CASSPSARLAGGRNEQFF
clone size: once
J gene: TRBJ2-1
D gene: TRBD2
V gene: TRBV7-8

CDR3 DNA: TGTGCCAGCAGCCCCGGCGGGACCCAGTACTTC
CDR3 protein: CASSPGGTQYF
clone size: -
J gene: TRBJ2-5
D gene: -
V gene: TRBV7-2